This T cell receptor (beta chain) was documented in a study of somatic mutations in cytotoxic T cells in rheumatoid arthritis. Clones were sequenced by immunoSEQ multiplex PCR, and TCRdb holds only the in-frame ones, with some missing. The sample lists tens of thousands of clones, about 80% seen once, with around 3% in the top ten. Between the trimmed V and J ends, which lost 4 bases and 4 bases, there was a span of 15 bases. There are 15 residues in the CDR3. CDR1 is SGHRS, CDR2 YFSETQ, per germline. The rearrangement links TRBV5-1 to TRBJ1-5; possibly TRBD1 for D (6 bases). This receptor was taken from a man in his forties in good health. Sequencing input: CD8+ T cells sorted from blood. The CDR3 DNA reads as TGCGCCAGCAGCCTACAGGGAATTTGGAATCAGCCCCAGCATTTT. It translates to CASSLQGIWNQPQHF.